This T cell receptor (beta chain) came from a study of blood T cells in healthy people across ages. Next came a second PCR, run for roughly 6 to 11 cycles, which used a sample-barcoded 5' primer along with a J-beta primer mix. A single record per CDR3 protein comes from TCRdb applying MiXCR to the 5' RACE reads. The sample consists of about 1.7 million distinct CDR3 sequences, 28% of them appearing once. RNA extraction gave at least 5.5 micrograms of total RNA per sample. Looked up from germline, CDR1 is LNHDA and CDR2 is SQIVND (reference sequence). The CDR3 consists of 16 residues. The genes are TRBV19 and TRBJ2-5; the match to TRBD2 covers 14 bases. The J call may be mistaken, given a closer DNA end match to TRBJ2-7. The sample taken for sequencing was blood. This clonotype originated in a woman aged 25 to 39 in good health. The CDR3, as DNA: TGTGCCAGTAGTAGGGGACTAGCGGGAGAGTCGGACGAGCAGTACTTC. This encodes CASSRGLAGESDEQYF.